This T cell receptor (beta chain) was recovered during a study of T cells after yellow fever vaccination. TCRdb called the 5' RACE reads again in MiXCR, with one record for every CDR3 protein. This sample yields 250,000 or so distinct CDR3 sequences, of which 6.9% are seen a single time; approximately 0.85% belongs to the top ten. The sample in question was CD4+ T cells sorted from PBMCs, obtained 15 days after the yellow fever booster vaccination. This TCR was recovered from a man younger than 45 who received the YFV17D yellow fever vaccine.

This CDR3 reads CASNSGTSGGQQYF. In nucleotides, the CDR3 is TGTGCCAGCAACTCCGGGACTAGCGGGGGCCAGCAGTACTTC. The rearrangement joins TRBV7-9 to TRBJ2-7; 14 nucleotides agree with TRBD2. This CDR3 has 14 amino acids. J was trimmed by 8 bases and V by 7 bases; bases with no gene match: 7. Germline lookup yields CDR1 SEHNR and CDR2 FQNEAQ (reference sequence).